This T cell receptor (beta chain) derives from a study of T cell responses to AZD1222 COVID-19 vaccine. Study-wide results and limits: There were mostly white British donors and more females than males, and clonal diversity was possibly underestimated. With two AZD1222 doses given, Spike-specific TCR breadth and depth both rose. At baseline, just a handful of AZD1222 recipients tested seropositive.

Regarding this clone: Its specificity is unknown. No DNA is shown, since the ends of the CDR3 on it are uncertain; the CDR3 is the one TCRdb lists.

The CDR3 length is 15 residues, termini included. CDR1 and CDR2 from the germline V gene are LNHDA and SQIVND (reference sequence). Some clones are missing from TCRdb's copy, which holds only in-frame ones; the method was immunoSEQ multiplex PCR. The sample lists approximately 74,000 clones, about 82% occurring once. The chain uses TRBV19 and TRBJ1-5. This clonotype originated in an adult in good health. Sample: peripheral blood, taken on day 0 of AZD1222 vaccination. Here the CDR3 reads CASTSGGRRNQPQHF.